These 14 T cell receptor beta chains share one sample of origin, sequenced in a study of shared clonotypes between healthy human individuals. Only in-frame clones appear in the TCRdb table, and some are missing; sequencing was by immunoSEQ multiplex PCR. This table has around 600,000 clones, roughly 98% appearing once. Cells designated naive CD8 were CD45RO-negative and were positively selected for CCR7, with terminally differentiated effector memory CD45RA+ cells excluded. The sequenced material came from naive CD8+ T cells sorted from blood. These receptor sequences come from a young man in good health.

This chain joins TRBV7-9 and TRBJ2-5; the match to TRBD2 covers 8 bases. Germline V lookup: CDR1 SEHNR, CDR2 FQNEAQ (reference sequence). The CDR3 spans 16 residues. V was clipped by 4 bases and J by 1 base; unmatched bases: 8. CDR3: CASSSLAGLLQETQYF. The CDR3 nucleotides are TGTGCCAGCAGCTCCCTAGCGGGCCTTCTCCAAGAGACCCAGTACTTC.

This clone was found once. The chain has TRBV19 and TRBJ2-7; D might be TRBD2 (6 bases). Trimming pared 3 bases from V and 4 bases from J, leaving 10 bases between. Germline CDR1 reads LNHDA; CDR2 reads SQIVND (reference sequence). The length of the CDR3 is 13 residues. The CDR3 DNA follows: TGTGCCAGTAGTATCTCGGAGGGGTACGAGCAGTACTTC. This encodes CASSISEGYEQYF.

The chain carries TRBV7-6 and TRBJ2-5; 8 nucleotides line up with TRBD1. Germline V gene lookup returns CDR1 SGHVS and CDR2 FNYEAQ. The V and J ends lost 5 bases and 2 bases, in that order; junction bases with no gene match: 7. The CDR3 sequence is 15 residues long. The CDR3 DNA is TGTGCCAGCAGCGATGGGACAGGAGCTCAAGAGACCCAGTACTTC. This gives the protein CASSDGTGAQETQYF.

This rearrangement joins TRBV13 to TRBJ2-1; 7 nucleotides match TRBD2. There are 15 residues in the CDR3. J was trimmed by 4 bases and V by 2 bases; bases with no gene match: 5. Per germline, CDR1 PRHDT and CDR2 FYEKMQ (reference sequence). The CDR3 coding sequence is TGTGCCAGCAGCTTATTCGCTAGCGGTTACAATGAGCAGTTCTTC. Translating it yields CASSLFASGYNEQFF.

V usage is TRBV19 and J usage is TRBJ2-1; 10 bases agree with TRBD2. J lost 8 bases, V lost 10 bases, and 11 bases had no gene match. This CDR3 has 14 residues. The V gene's germline CDR1 is LNHDA and CDR2 SQIVND (reference sequence). The CDR3 region is CATNLAGVGHEQFF. CDR3 bases: TGTGCCACAAATCTAGCGGGAGTAGGGCATGAGCAGTTCTTC.

Points on this clone: Other DNA sequences in this sample translate to the same CDR3. The chain recombines TRBV27 with TRBJ1-1; D call uncertain. This CDR3 spans 13 amino acids. Germline values: CDR1 MNHEY, CDR2 SMNVEV (reference sequence). V was cut by 5 bases and J by 0 bases, with 7 bases left in between. CDR3 coding DNA: TGTGCCAGCAGTCCCTCGGTGAACACTGAAGCTTTCTTT. As protein: CASSPSVNTEAFF.

The sample holds one count of this clone. CDR3 region: CASSLVTSGSVQFF. Written as DNA, the CDR3 is TGTGCCAGCAGCTTAGTCACTAGCGGGAGTGTTCAGTTCTTC. The chain links TRBV7-9 to TRBJ2-1; 11 bases align to TRBD2. CDR3 size: 14 residues. V was clipped by 1 base and J by 13 bases; unmatched bases: 6. Germline lookup yields CDR1 SEHNR and CDR2 FQNEAQ (reference sequence).

The gene calls are TRBV7-9 and TRBJ2-7; D perhaps matches TRBD2 (6 bases). The germline V gene encodes CDR1 SEHNR and CDR2 FQNEAQ (reference sequence). The CDR3 is 15 residues long. V lost 7 bases and J lost 1, with 17 bases in between. CDR3 in amino acids: CASTGQRERSYEQYF. The CDR3 DNA is TGTGCCAGCACCGGACAACGGGAGAGATCCTACGAGCAGTACTTC.

The genes are TRBV9 and TRBJ2-7, with D perhaps being TRBD1 or TRBD2 (5 bases each). The CDR3 has 16 amino acids. The germline V and J ends were trimmed by 6 bases and 1 base, with 20 bases remaining between them. Germline values: CDR1 SGDLS, CDR2 YYNGEE. CDR3: CASNFNRDPPSYEQYF. CDR3 nucleotide sequence: TGTGCCAGCAACTTTAACCGGGACCCTCCTTCCTACGAGCAGTACTTC.

This clone was detected only once. The rearrangement uses TRBV7-9 and TRBJ2-1; 15 bases agree with TRBD2. There are 18 residues in the CDR3. Germline-derived CDR1 and CDR2 are SEHNR and FQNEAQ (reference sequence). After removal of 0 bases from V and 10 bases from J, the junction contained 10 bases not matched to a gene. The CDR3 DNA is TGTGCCAGCAGCTTAGCGCAGGGGACTAGCGGGAGGTTATTAGAGCAGTTCTTC. Protein: CASSLAQGTSGRLLEQFF. The variable domain in full, completed from reference TRBV7-9 and TRBJ2-1, reads DTGVSQNPRHKITKRGQNVTFRCDPISEHNRLYWYRQTLGQGPEFLTYFQNEAQLEKSRLLSDRFSAERPKGSFSTLEIQRTEQGDSAMYLCASSLAQGTSGRLLEQFFGPGTRLTVL.

The chain couples TRBV27 to TRBJ2-7; 7 bases align to TRBD2. Germline CDR1 reads MNHEY; CDR2 reads SMNVEV (reference sequence). CDR3 length equals 15 residues. V trimming: 2 bases; J trimming: 0 bases; junction bases outside the gene matches: 4. CDR3 coding DNA: TGTGCCAGCAGTTTAGCGGGAGTTGGCTCCTACGAGCAGTACTTC. This encodes CASSLAGVGSYEQYF.

This rearrangement joins TRBV11-2 to TRBJ2-1; D unresolved. Trimming took 7 bases from V and 5 from J, leaving 9 bases between them. The CDR3 is 12 residues long. Germline CDR1 and CDR2: SGHAT and FQNNGV. CDR3 residues: CASNSGDNEQFF. The CDR3 DNA sequence: TGTGCCAGCAACTCTGGGGACAATGAGCAGTTCTTC.

This sequence joins TRBV27 and TRBJ1-1; D perhaps matches TRBD1 (5 bases). V was cut by 0 bases and J by 8 bases, with 13 bases left in between. This CDR3 is built from 14 residues. Germline V gene data show CDR1 as MNHEY and CDR2 as SMNVEV (reference sequence). CDR3 residues: CASSLSGLGVEAFF. The CDR3 DNA is TGTGCCAGCAGTTTATCGGGCTTGGGGGTAGAAGCTTTCTTT.

The rearrangement joins TRBV27 to TRBJ1-1; D unclear. The germline V gene encodes CDR1 MNHEY and CDR2 SMNVEV (reference sequence). This CDR3 is built from 14 residues. V lost 2 bases and J 1 base, leaving 8 bases between the germline ends. The CDR3 spells CASSLLQTNTEAFF. The CDR3 nucleotides read TGTGCCAGCAGTTTACTACAGACGAACACTGAAGCTTTCTTT.